Listed below are T cell receptor beta chains from one sample, sequenced in a study of blood T cell repertoires in COVID-19. Assay: immunoSEQ multiplex PCR; the TCRdb copy retains only in-frame clones and omits some. This table has under 150,000 clones, about nine tenths appearing once. The sequencing sample was made of peripheral blood. These receptors all stem from a man aged 50 to 59 with active COVID-19. The CDR3 runs from the conserved cysteine through the conserved F or W. Each record gives: clone size, V gene, D gene, J gene, CDR3 protein, CDR3 DNA. A D gene is named only where the DNA matches it firmly. Not every row has a clone size; where given, it reads once, few, many or a size class.

size: .; V: TRBV10-3; D: .; J: TRBJ1-2; CDR3: CAISGLLRGYTF; DNA: TGTGCCATCAGTGGCCTTTTGCGGGGCTACACCTTC
size: .; V: TRBV4-1; D: TRBD1; J: TRBJ1-2; CDR3: CASSQAGGGYGYTF; DNA: TGCGCCAGCAGCCAAGCAGGGGGCGGCTATGGCTACACCTTC
size: .; V: TRBV30; D: .; J: TRBJ2-2; CDR3: CAWRRGGLLNTGELFF; DNA: TGTGCCTGGAGGAGGGGGGGGCTCTTGAACACCGGGGAGCTGTTTTTT
size: .; V: TRBV2; D: .; J: TRBJ2-2; CDR3: CASSENGNTGELFF; DNA: TGTGCCAGCAGTGAGAACGGGAACACCGGGGAGCTGTTTTTT
size: .; V: TRBV5-1; D: TRBD1; J: TRBJ1-4; CDR3: CASSWNSGGGEKLFF; DNA: TGCGCCAGCAGCTGGAACTCAGGGGGCGGTGAAAAACTGTTTTTT
size: .; V: TRBV5-6; D: .; J: TRBJ1-5; CDR3: CASSSSGWGNQPQHF; DNA: TGTGCCAGCAGCTCTTCGGGGTGGGGCAATCAGCCCCAGCATTTT
size: .; V: TRBV4-3; D: .; J: TRBJ2-7; CDR3: CASSQELVDSYEQYF; DNA: TGCGCCAGCAGCCAAGAACTAGTGGACTCCTACGAGCAGTACTTC
size: few; V: TRBV27; D: TRBD2; J: TRBJ2-1; CDR3: CASSLHRREASVYNEQFF; DNA: TGTGCCAGCAGTCTTCACAGGCGGGAGGCCTCCGTCTACAATGAGCAGTTCTTC
size: .; V: TRBV3-1/TRBV3-2; D: TRBD2; J: TRBJ2-7; CDR3: CASSQALAGGRSYEQYF; DNA: TGTGCCAGCAGCCAAGCCCTAGCGGGGGGGCGATCCTACGAGCAGTACTTC
size: .; V: TRBV6-5; D: TRBD2; J: TRBJ2-1; CDR3: CASGGGRGNYNEQFF; DNA: TGTGCCAGCGGGGGAGGGCGCGGAAACTACAATGAGCAGTTCTTC
size: .; V: TRBV7-2; D: .; J: TRBJ1-1; CDR3: CASSLKPMNTEAFF; DNA: TGTGCCAGCAGCTTAAAGCCAATGAACACTGAAGCTTTCTTT
size: .; V: TRBV30; D: .; J: TRBJ2-5; CDR3: CAWNPGGSFGETQYF; DNA: TGTGCCTGGAACCCCGGCGGCTCTTTCGGCGAGACCCAGTACTTC
size: .; V: TRBV5-4; D: TRBD2; J: TRBJ2-3; CDR3: CASSRLAGGLMTDTQYF; DNA: TGTGCCAGCAGCCGACTAGCGGGGGGGCTAATGACAGATACGCAGTATTTT
size: .; V: TRBV4-1; D: TRBD2; J: TRBJ2-3; CDR3: CASSAGTNTDTQYF; DNA: TGCGCCAGCAGCGCAGGGACTAACACAGATACGCAGTATTTT
size: .; V: TRBV20-1; D: .; J: TRBJ1-2; CDR3: CSADRDSRYTF; DNA: TGCAGTGCTGACCGGGACTCCCGGTACACCTTC
size: .; V: TRBV9; D: .; J: TRBJ1-2; CDR3: CASSVGRTWGYTF; DNA: TGTGCCAGCAGCGTAGGGAGGACTTGGGGCTACACCTTC
size: .; V: TRBV11-2; D: .; J: TRBJ1-1; CDR3: CASSPIGGTEAFF; DNA: TGTGCCAGCAGCCCCATCGGGGGAACTGAAGCTTTCTTT
size: .; V: TRBV24-1; D: TRBD1; J: TRBJ2-3; CDR3: CATGPGGQGTDTQYF; DNA: TGTGCCACCGGCCCCGGGGGACAGGGTACAGATACGCAGTATTTT
size: .; V: TRBV30; D: .; J: TRBJ1-6; CDR3: CAWRPGTAPLHF; DNA: TGTGCCTGGAGGCCCGGGACTGCACCCCTCCACTTT
size: .; V: TRBV11-2; D: TRBD1; J: TRBJ1-2; CDR3: CASSSRDRGLDGYTF; DNA: TGTGCCAGCAGCTCCAGGGACAGGGGACTTGATGGCTACACCTTC
size: .; V: TRBV4-1; D: TRBD1; J: TRBJ1-1; CDR3: CASTRTGGARTEAFF; DNA: TGCGCCAGCACAAGGACAGGGGGCGCGCGCACTGAAGCTTTCTTT
size: .; V: TRBV11-3; D: TRBD1; J: TRBJ1-1; CDR3: CASSLDRAGEAFF; DNA: TGTGCCAGCAGCCTGGACAGGGCGGGTGAAGCTTTCTTT
size: few; V: TRBV7-9; D: .; J: TRBJ1-5; CDR3: CASSQSRGPQHF; DNA: TGTGCCAGCAGCCAATCACGAGGGCCCCAGCATTTT
size: few; V: TRBV5-1; D: .; J: TRBJ1-1; CDR3: CASREEERAFF; DNA: TGCGCCAGCCGAGAGGAGGAAAGAGCTTTCTTT
size: .; V: TRBV4-1; D: .; J: TRBJ1-1; CDR3: CASSQEGGTEAFF; DNA: TGCGCCAGCAGCCAAGAAGGAGGAACTGAAGCTTTCTTT
size: .; V: TRBV7-7; D: .; J: TRBJ2-2; CDR3: CASSSGTPNTGELFF; DNA: TGTGCCAGCAGCTCCGGGACTCCAAACACCGGGGAGCTGTTTTTT
size: .; V: TRBV5-1; D: TRBD1; J: TRBJ2-1; CDR3: CASSEGQGRDEQFF; DNA: TGCGCCAGCAGCGAGGGACAGGGTCGAGATGAGCAGTTCTTC
size: .; V: TRBV6-6; D: TRBD1; J: TRBJ1-4; CDR3: CATEKGQGGKLFF; DNA: TGTGCCACAGAAAAGGGACAGGGAGGAAAACTGTTTTTT
size: .; V: TRBV3-1/TRBV3-2; D: .; J: TRBJ2-7; CDR3: CANSQAHEQYF; DNA: TGTGCCAACAGCCAAGCTCACGAGCAGTACTTC
size: .; V: TRBV14; D: .; J: TRBJ2-3; CDR3: CASSQDLWSGDTQYF; DNA: TGTGCCAGCAGCCAAGATCTATGGTCGGGAGATACGCAGTATTTT
size: .; V: TRBV7-6; D: TRBD1; J: TRBJ2-7; CDR3: CASSLARPGGNYEQYF; DNA: TGTGCCAGCAGCTTAGCCCGTCCAGGGGGTAACTACGAGCAGTACTTC
size: .; V: TRBV4-2; D: TRBD1; J: TRBJ1-6; CDR3: CASTRTGVLADSPLHF; DNA: TGTGCCAGCACGCGGACAGGCGTTTTGGCCGATTCACCCCTCCACTTT
size: .; V: TRBV7-9; D: .; J: TRBJ2-4; CDR3: CASSLGQSGSKNIQYF; DNA: TGTGCCAGCAGCTTAGGACAGAGTGGATCCAAAAACATTCAGTACTTC
size: .; V: TRBV6-5; D: TRBD2; J: TRBJ2-7; CDR3: CAIGTSGVSYEQYF; DNA: TGTGCCATAGGGACTAGCGGGGTCTCCTACGAGCAGTACTTC
size: .; V: TRBV21-1; D: .; J: TRBJ2-7; CDR3: CASSPAPGTSGYEQYF; DNA: TGTGCCAGCAGCCCAGCGCCCGGGACTAGCGGATACGAGCAGTACTTC
size: .; V: TRBV4-2; D: TRBD2; J: TRBJ2-2; CDR3: CASSQARGGSTGELFF; DNA: TGTGCCAGCAGCCAAGCCCGGGGGGGCTCCACCGGGGAGCTGTTTTTT
size: once; V: TRBV6-2/TRBV6-3; D: .; J: TRBJ1-1; CDR3: CASSYSARMNTEAFF; DNA: TGTGCCAGCAGTTACTCAGCCAGGATGAACACTGAAGCTTTCTTT
size: .; V: TRBV11-2; D: .; J: TRBJ1-6; CDR3: CASSSRQGISPLHF; DNA: TGTGCCAGCAGCTCCAGACAAGGAATTTCACCCCTCCACTTT